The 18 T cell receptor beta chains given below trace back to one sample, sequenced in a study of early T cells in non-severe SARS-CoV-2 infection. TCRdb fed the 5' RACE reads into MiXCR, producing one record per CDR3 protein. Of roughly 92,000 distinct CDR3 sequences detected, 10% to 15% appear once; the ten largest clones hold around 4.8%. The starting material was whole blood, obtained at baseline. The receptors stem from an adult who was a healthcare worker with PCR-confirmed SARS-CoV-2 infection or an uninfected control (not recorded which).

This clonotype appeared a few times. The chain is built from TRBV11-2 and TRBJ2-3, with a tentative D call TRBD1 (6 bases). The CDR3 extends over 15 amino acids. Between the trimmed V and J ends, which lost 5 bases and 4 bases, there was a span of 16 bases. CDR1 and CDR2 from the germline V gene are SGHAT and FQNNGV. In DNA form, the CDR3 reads TGTGCCAGCAGCCTACAGGGTAGAGACGCAGATACGCAGTATTTT. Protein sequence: CASSLQGRDADTQYF.

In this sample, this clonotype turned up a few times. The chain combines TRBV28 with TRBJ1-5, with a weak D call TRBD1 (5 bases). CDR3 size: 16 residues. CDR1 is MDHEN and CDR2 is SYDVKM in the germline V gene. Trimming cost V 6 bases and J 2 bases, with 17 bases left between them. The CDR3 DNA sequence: TGTGCCAGCAGAAAATCCAGTGGGGGGGGCAATCAGCCCCAGCATTTT. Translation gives CASRKSSGGGNQPQHF.

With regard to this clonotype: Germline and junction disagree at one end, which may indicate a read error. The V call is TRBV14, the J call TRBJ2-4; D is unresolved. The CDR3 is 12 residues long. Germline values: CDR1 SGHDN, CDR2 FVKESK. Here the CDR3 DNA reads TGTGCCAGCAGCCAAGGTCGCCTAGATTATAGTTTC. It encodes CASSQGRLDYSF.

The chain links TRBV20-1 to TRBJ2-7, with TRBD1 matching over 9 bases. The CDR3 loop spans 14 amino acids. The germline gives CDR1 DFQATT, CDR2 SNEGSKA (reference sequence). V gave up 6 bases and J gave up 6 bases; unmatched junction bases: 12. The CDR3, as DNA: TGCAGTGCGGAACAAACAGGGGGCAAGAGCGAGCAGTACTTC. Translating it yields CSAEQTGGKSEQYF.

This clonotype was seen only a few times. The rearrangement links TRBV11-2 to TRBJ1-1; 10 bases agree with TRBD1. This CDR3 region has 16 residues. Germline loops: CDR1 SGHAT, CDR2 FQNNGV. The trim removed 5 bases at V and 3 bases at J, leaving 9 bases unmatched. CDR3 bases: TGTGCCAGCAGCCACCGACAGGGGGCGATGGACACTGAAGCTTTCTTT. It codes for CASSHRQGAMDTEAFF.

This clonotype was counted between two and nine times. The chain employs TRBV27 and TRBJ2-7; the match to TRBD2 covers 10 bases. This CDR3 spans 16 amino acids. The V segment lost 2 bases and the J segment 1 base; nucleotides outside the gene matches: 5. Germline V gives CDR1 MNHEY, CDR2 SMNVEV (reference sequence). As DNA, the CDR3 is TGTGCCAGCAGTTTAATGCTAGCGGGGGATTCCTACGAGCAGTACTTC. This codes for CASSLMLAGDSYEQYF.

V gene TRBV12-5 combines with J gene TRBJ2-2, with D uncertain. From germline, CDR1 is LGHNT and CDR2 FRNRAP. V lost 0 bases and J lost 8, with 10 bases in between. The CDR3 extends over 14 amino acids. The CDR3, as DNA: TGTGCTAGTGGTTTGGTGCCGTATCCGGGGGAGCTGTTTTTT. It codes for CASGLVPYPGELFF.

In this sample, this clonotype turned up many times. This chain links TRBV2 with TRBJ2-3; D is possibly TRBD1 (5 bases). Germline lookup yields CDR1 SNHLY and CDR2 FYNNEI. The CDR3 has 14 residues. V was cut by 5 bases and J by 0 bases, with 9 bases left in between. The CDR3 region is CASSQGTSTDTQYF. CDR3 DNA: TGTGCCAGCAGTCAGGGAACTAGCACAGATACGCAGTATTTT. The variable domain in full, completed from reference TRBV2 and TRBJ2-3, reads EPEVTQTPSHQVTQMGQEVILRCVPISNHLYFYWYRQILGQKVEFLVSFYNNEISEKSEIFDDQFSVERPDGSNFTLKIRSTKLEDSAMYFCASSQGTSTDTQYFGPGTRLTVL.

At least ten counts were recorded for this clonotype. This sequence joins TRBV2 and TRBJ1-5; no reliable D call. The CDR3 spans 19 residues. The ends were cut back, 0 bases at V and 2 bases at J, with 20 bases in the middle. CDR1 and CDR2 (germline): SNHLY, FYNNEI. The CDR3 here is CASSEAGPYNLGGNQPQHF. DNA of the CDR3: TGTGCCAGCAGTGAAGCAGGGCCATACAATCTCGGAGGCAATCAGCCCCAGCATTTT.

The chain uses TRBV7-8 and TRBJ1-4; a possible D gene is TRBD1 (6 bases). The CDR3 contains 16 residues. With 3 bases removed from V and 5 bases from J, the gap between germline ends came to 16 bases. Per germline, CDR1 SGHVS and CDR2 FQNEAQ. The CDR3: CASSFTGSVGNEKLFF. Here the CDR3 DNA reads TGTGCCAGCAGCTTCACAGGGTCAGTCGGGAATGAAAAACTGTTTTTT.

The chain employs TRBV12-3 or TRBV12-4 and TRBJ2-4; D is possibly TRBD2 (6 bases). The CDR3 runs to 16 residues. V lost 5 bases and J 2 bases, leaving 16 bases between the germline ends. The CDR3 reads CASSPDTSSPKNIQYF. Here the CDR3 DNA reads TGTGCCAGCAGTCCCGATACTAGCTCTCCCAAAAACATTCAGTACTTC.

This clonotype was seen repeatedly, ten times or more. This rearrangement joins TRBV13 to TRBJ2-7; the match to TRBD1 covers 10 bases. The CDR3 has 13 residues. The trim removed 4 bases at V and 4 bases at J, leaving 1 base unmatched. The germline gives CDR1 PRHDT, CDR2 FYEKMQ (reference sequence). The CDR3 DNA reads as TGTGCCAGCAGCTCGGACAGGGGGTACGAGCAGTACTTC. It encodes CASSSDRGYEQYF.

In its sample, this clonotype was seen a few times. The CDR3 protein is CSVEDPGTSRYNEQFF. CDR3 DNA: TGCAGCGTTGAAGATCCCGGGACTAGTAGGTACAATGAGCAGTTCTTC. J is TRBJ2-1 and V is TRBV29-1; 8 bases are a match to TRBD2. This CDR3 contains 16 residues. CDR1 is SQVTM and CDR2 is ANQGSEA in the germline V gene. The junction had 8 bases not matched to a gene; V was cut back by 0 bases and J by 4 bases.

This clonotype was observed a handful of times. The DNA of the CDR3 is TGTGCCAGCAGCTTCGACAGGCAGAAGAACACTGAAGCTTTCTTT. The encoded protein is CASSFDRQKNTEAFF. V and J are TRBV11-3 and TRBJ1-1, with D perhaps matching TRBD1 (6 bases). This CDR3 is 15 amino acids long. V shed 3 bases and J shed 1 base, with 12 bases lying between them. CDR1 SGHNT and CDR2 YENEEA come from the germline V gene.

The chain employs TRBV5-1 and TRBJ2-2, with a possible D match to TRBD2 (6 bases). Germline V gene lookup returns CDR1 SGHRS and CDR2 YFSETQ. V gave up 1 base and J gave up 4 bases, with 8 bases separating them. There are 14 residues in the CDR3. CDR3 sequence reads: CASSLLGLTGELFF. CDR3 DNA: TGCGCCAGCAGCTTGCTGGGACTCACCGGGGAGCTGTTTTTT.

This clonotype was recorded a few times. CDR3 sequence (DNA): TGTGCTAGTGTCCTGACAGGGGACACTGAAGCTTTCTTT. Translated, it gives CASVLTGDTEAFF. J is TRBJ1-1 and V is TRBV12-5, with 8 bases aligning to TRBD1. This CDR3 is 13 amino acids long. With V trimmed by 7 bases and J by 3 bases, 4 bases remained unmatched. Germline V lookup: CDR1 LGHNT, CDR2 FRNRAP.

The CDR3: CSAGIAGAEQYF. The CDR3 DNA reads TGCAGTGCGGGAATAGCGGGAGCCGAGCAGTACTTC. The chain uses TRBV20-1 and TRBJ2-7; 9 bases align to TRBD2. The ends lost 6 bases at V and 6 bases at J; junction bases unmatched: 6. The CDR3 length is 12 residues. CDR1 is DFQATT and CDR2 is SNEGSKA in the germline V gene (reference sequence).

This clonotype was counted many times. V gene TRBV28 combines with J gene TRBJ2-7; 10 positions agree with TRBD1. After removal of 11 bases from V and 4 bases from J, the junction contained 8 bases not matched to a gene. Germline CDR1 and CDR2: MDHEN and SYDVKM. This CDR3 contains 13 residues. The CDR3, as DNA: TGTGCCGGGTCTGACAGGGGGCCATACGAGCAGTACTTC. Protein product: CAGSDRGPYEQYF.